This T cell receptor (beta chain) was documented in a study of shared clonotypes between healthy human individuals. Study-level findings and limits: Clonotype sharing among donors was expected to depend on sequencing depth.

Worth noting for this clone: Its specificity is not known.

The data were produced by immunoSEQ multiplex PCR, yet TCRdb's version contains in-frame clones alone and is incomplete. The sample carries some 1.5 million clones, approximately 96% recorded once. The TCR sequence derives from a man aged 30 to 45 in good health. Sequenced material: naive CD4+ T cells sorted from blood. Noted subset: CD45RA+ positively selected.

CDR3 DNA: TGCAGTGGTAGTCTAAATCTTGAGCAGTTCTTC. It specifies CSGSLNLEQFF. V is TRBV20-1 and J is TRBJ2-1; D gene unclear. CDR3 length equals 11 residues. Germline V lookup: CDR1 DFQATT, CDR2 SNEGSKA (reference sequence). The germline V and J ends were trimmed by 7 bases and 9 bases, with 13 bases remaining between them.